This TCR beta chain was observed in a study of STAT3 mutations in large granular lymphocyte leukemia. Findings and caveats of the study: In T-cell large granular lymphocyte leukemia, about half of patients showed multiple immunodominant subclonotypes.

Trimming pared 2 bases from V and 6 bases from J, leaving 14 bases between. Germline V gene lookup returns CDR1 MNHEY and CDR2 SMNVEV (reference sequence). This CDR3 region has 14 residues. Measured with immunoSEQ multiplex PCR; TCRdb has only the in-frame clones, and not every one. The sample lists around 12,000 clones, more than 65% occurring once. As regards this clone: Its specificity is unknown. Other nucleotide sequences in the sample specify the same CDR3.

Sequencing was carried out using peripheral blood mononuclear cells. This receptor was taken from a man in his 60s with T-cell large granular lymphocyte leukemia. Some clones in this sample may be carry-over from other donors' samples. V is TRBV27 and J is TRBJ2-7; a possible D gene is TRBD1 (5 bases). The chain's CDR3 is CASSLSGSQGEQYF. The CDR3 DNA is TGTGCCAGCAGTTTAAGTGGCTCCCAGGGCGAGCAGTACTTC.